The following is a TCR beta chain sequence with its context. This clone has a handful of counts. It has no known antigen specificity. Per-base qualities were not stored, and no clone one base away is much larger. Unmatched junction bases come to 11, with V trimmed by 1 base and J by 5 bases. The CDR3 sequence holds 18 residues, the cysteine and phenylalanine included. The entry retains the CDR3 DNA only, 54 bases that are in frame from base 1. CDR1 and CDR2, looked up from the germline V gene (reference sequence), are SEHNR and FQNEAQ. Genomic DNA was extracted from sorted cells for sequencing of the TCRbeta CDR3 region. TCRbeta CDR3 regions were sequenced using the immunoSEQ Assay. The immuneACCESS repertoire file appears here via TCRdb, limited to in-frame rearrangements. These files lack a portion of the clones; in checked studies, under half of the deficit traces to unresolved V genes, and the cause of the others is not known. This sample gives fewer than 80,000 clones in total; roughly 85% of them show up just once. Roughly 0.8% of the sample is held by the ten biggest clonotypes.

This specimen comes from a study of OX40 agonist ivuxolimab in advanced cancers. Study-wide context: Ivuxolimab was an agonistic, fully human IgG2 monoclonal antibody directed against OX40 (CD134), a costimulatory receptor. Partial responses occurred in three dose-escalation patients, of whom one had hepatocellular carcinoma and two had cutaneous melanoma. The paper reports the monotherapy dose-escalation portion (N of about 52 patients) of the phase I ivuxolimab trial. Patients were allowed to have had prior anti-PD-1, anti-PD-L1 or anti-CTLA-4 therapy, and around 40% of the dose-escalation patients had previously received checkpoint inhibitors. Peripheral TCRbeta sequencing aimed to test whether ivuxolimab altered TCR sequence diversity and caused clonal T-cell expansion. A male proportion of under 85% and a mean age of around 60 years, ranging from about 20 to 80, were recorded for the dose-escalation cohort. Of the 50 to 55 dose-escalation patients, hepatocellular carcinoma was present in roughly 19, melanoma in roughly 15, renal cell carcinoma in 9 and head and neck cancer in 9. Intravenous ivuxolimab was administered to patients every 2 weeks at six dose levels: 0.01, 0.1, 0.3, 1.5, 3 and 10 mg/kg.

General findings and caveats noted by the study authors: In the 0.1-3.0 mg/kg groups, partial responders had among the lowest normalized peripheral clonal expansion, particularly in CD8+ T cells. Clonal expansion of both CD4+ and CD8+ blood T cells was observed from baseline to week 6 at doses 0.1 to 3.0 mg/kg. Low levels of normalized T-cell clonal expansion were also shown by some nonresponding patients. The antigen specificity of the peripheral T cells that underwent clonal expansion was not determined. After ivuxolimab, expanded clones were on average more numerous among CD8+ T cells than among CD4+ T cells.

The trial excluded patients who had a history of autoimmune disease or were on systemic immunosuppression. Peripheral blood for TCR sequencing was drawn from every dose cohort at baseline, at cycle 4 day 1 and at cycle 7 day 1. Samples came from an open-label, multicenter, first-in-human phase I dose-escalation trial of ivuxolimab. Adults with locally advanced or metastatic head and neck squamous cell, hepatocellular, melanoma or renal cell carcinoma were enrolled in the trial. Before TCR sequencing, CD4+ and CD8+ T cells were separately sorted from peripheral blood. The sequenced sample was CD4+ or CD8+ T cells sorted from blood, obtained in a trial of the OX40 agonist ivuxolimab. The sequence links TRBV7-9 to TRBJ1-6, with 7 junctional bases fitting TRBD1. The TCR originated in an adult with an advanced solid tumor such as melanoma, head and neck, liver or kidney cancer. The nucleotide sequence is given as TGTGCCAGCAGCTTAGGAAGATTACAGGGGTTGAATAATTCACCCCTCCACTTT. Translation gives CASSLGRLQGLNNSPLHF.